This entry concerns a single TCR beta chain. Authors' processing steps: Researchers report that nucleated cell counts were estimated from reference gene primer amplification. Profiled with immunoSEQ multiplex PCR; TCRdb holds only in-frame clones, not every one. That table furnishes V, J and clone size, whereas the DNA furnished D and trimming. The sample holds about 200,000 clones; 89% are singletons and the top ten take around 6%. The sample belongs to a study of blood T cell repertoires in COVID-19. In the study overall: Collection of acute and convalescent COVID-19 samples took place in the United States, Italy and Spain.

Material for sequencing was peripheral blood. This TCR came from a man between 60 and 75 years old who had recovered from COVID-19.

CDR3 in DNA: TGTGCCAGCAGCTCCCCCGGGAGCTCTGGAAACACCATATATTTT. Protein: CASSSPGSSGNTIYF. J is TRBJ1-3 and V is TRBV9; D is uncertain. The CDR3 is made up of 15 amino acids. Germline-derived CDR1 and CDR2 are SGDLS and YYNGEE. Trimming pared 4 bases from V and 0 bases from J, leaving 11 bases between.